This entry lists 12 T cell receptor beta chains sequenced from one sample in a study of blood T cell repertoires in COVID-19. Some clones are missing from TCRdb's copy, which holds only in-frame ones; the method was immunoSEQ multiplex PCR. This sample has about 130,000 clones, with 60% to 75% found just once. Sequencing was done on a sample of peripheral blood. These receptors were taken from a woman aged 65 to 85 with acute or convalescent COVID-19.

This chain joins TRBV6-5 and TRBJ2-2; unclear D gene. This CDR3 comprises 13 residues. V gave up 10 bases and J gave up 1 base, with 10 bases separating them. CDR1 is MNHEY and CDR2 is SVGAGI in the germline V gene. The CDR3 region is CAISPGNTGELFF. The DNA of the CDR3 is TGTGCCATCTCACCCGGGAACACCGGGGAGCTGTTTTTT.

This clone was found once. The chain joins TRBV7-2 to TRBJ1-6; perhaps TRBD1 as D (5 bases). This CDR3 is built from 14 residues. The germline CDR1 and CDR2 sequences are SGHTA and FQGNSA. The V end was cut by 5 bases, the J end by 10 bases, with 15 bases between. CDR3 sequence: CASSRGVKGSPLHF. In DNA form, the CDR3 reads TGTGCCAGCAGCCGGGGGGTAAAGGGGTCACCCCTCCACTTT.

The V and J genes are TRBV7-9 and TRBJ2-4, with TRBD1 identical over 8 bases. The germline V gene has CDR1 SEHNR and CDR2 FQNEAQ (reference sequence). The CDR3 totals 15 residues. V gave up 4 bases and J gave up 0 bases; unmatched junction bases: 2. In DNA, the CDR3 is TGTGCCAGCAGCTCTGGGACAGGAGCCAAAAACATTCAGTACTTC. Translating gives CASSSGTGAKNIQYF. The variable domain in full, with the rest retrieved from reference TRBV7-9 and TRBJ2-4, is DTGVSQNPRHKITKRGQNVTFRCDPISEHNRLYWYRQTLGQGPEFLTYFQNEAQLEKSRLLSDRFSAERPKGSFSTLEIQRTEQGDSAMYLCASSSGTGAKNIQYFGAGTRLSVL.

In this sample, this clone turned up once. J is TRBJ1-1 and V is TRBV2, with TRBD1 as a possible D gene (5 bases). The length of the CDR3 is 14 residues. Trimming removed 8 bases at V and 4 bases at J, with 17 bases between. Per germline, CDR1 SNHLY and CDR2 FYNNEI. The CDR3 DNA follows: TGTGCCAGCCGCGAAATGCAGGGTTCCACTGAAGCTTTCTTT. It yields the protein CASREMQGSTEAFF.

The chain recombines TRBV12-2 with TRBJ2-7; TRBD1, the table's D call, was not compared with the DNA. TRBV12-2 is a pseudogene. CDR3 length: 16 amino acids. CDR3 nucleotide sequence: TGTGCAAGTCGCCGAGTAAGGACAGGGTTGTGGTACGAGCAGTACTTC. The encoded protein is CASRRVRTGLWYEQYF.

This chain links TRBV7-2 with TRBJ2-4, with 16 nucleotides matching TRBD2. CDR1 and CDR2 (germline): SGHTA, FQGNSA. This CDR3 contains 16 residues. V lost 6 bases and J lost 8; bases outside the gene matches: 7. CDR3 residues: CASSLGLAGGPDIQYF. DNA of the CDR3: TGTGCCAGCAGTTTGGGACTAGCGGGGGGGCCGGACATTCAGTACTTC.

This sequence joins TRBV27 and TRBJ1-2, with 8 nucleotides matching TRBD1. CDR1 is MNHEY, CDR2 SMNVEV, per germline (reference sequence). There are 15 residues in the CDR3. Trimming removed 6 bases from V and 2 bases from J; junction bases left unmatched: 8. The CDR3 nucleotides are TGTGCCAGCAGCCACAGGGGGTTGGGGAACTATGGCTACACCTTC. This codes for CASSHRGLGNYGYTF.

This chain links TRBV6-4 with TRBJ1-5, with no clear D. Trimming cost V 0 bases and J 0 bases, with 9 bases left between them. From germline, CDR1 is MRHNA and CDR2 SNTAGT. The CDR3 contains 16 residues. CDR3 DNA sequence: TGTGCCAGCAGTGACTCAGTCGGTTTTAGCAATCAGCCCCAGCATTTT. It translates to CASSDSVGFSNQPQHF.

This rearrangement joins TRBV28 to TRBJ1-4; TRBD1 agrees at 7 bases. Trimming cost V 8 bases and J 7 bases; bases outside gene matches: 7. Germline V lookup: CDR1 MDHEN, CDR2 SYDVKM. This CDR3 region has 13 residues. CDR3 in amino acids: CASRDSEIEKLFF. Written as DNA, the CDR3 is TGTGCCAGCCGGGACAGCGAAATTGAAAAACTGTTTTTT.

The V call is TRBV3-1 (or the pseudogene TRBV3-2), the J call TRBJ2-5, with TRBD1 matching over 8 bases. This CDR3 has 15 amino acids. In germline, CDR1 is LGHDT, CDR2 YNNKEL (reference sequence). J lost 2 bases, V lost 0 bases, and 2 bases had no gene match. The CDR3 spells CASSQEGTGQETQYF. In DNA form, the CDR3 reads TGTGCCAGCAGCCAAGAAGGGACAGGACAAGAGACCCAGTACTTC.

CDR3 in amino acids: CSASWRLDEQFF. Written as DNA, the CDR3 is TGCAGTGCTAGTTGGAGACTAGATGAGCAGTTCTTC. The rearrangement joins TRBV20-1 to TRBJ2-1; tentative D call: TRBD2 (6 bases). Germline lookup yields CDR1 DFQATT and CDR2 SNEGSKA (reference sequence). V lost 3 bases, J lost 8 bases, and 11 bases lay in between. This CDR3 comprises 12 residues.

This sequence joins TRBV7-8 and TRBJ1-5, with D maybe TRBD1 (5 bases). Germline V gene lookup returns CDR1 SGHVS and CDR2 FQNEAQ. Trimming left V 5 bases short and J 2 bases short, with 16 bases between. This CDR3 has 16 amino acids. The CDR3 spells CASSPMGLEGNQPQHF. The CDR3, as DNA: TGTGCCAGCAGCCCTATGGGACTAGAGGGCAATCAGCCCCAGCATTTT. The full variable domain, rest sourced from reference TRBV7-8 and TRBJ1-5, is GAGVSQSPRYKVAKRGQDVALRCDPISGHVSLFWYQQALGQGPEFLTYFQNEAQLDKSGLPSDRFFAERPEGSVSTLKIQRTQQEDSAVYLCASSPMGLEGNQPQHFGDGTRLSIL.